Sequencing of this TCR beta chain was carried out in a study of graft-versus-host responses after intestinal transplantation. The overall study: Transplantation in recipients was multivisceral, liver-intestinal, or isolated intestinal. Every recipient had anti-thymocyte globulin induction and around 3 years of tacrolimus plus steroids. General observations from the study: Present in recipient marrow, GvH clones included some that appeared first in ileum or blood. Early post-transplant falls in HvG clones accompanied the peak levels of circulating GvH clones.

In regard to this clone: Its target is not known.

Libraries were prepared by immunoSEQ multiplex PCR; TCRdb keeps only in-frame clonotypes and omits some of them. The sample has 40,000 or so clones, around 87% seen once. Graft-derived tissue was subjected to processing to liberate intraepithelial and lamina propria lymphocytes. Germline CDR1 is SQVTM and CDR2 is ANQGSEA. This CDR3 is 10 amino acids long. V lost 7 bases, J lost 4 bases, and 6 bases lay in between. The chain is built from TRBV29-1 and TRBJ2-3; the D is unclear. Sample: ileum tissue, taken about 200 days after intestinal transplant. The clonotype comes from a human patient who received an intestinal transplant, so some T cells may come from the graft donor. The CDR3 nucleotides read TGCAGCGCTCTAGCAGATACGCAGTATTTT. Protein sequence: CSALADTQYF.